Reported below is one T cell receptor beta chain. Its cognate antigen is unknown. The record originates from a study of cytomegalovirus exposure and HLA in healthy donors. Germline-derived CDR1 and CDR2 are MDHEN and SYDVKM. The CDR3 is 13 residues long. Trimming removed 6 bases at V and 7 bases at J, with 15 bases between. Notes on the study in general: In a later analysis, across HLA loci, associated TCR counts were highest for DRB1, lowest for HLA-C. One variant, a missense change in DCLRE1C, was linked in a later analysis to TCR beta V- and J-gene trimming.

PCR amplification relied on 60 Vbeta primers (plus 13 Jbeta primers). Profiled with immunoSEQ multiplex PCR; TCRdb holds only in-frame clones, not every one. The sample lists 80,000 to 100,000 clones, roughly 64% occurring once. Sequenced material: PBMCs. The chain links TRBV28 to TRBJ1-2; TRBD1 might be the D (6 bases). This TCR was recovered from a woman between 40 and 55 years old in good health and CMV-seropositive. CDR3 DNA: TGTGCCAGCAGGCAACCAGGGGCGGGTGGCTACACCTTC. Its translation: CASRQPGAGGYTF.